This TCR beta chain was documented in a study of T cell responses to AZD1222 COVID-19 vaccine. This clone was recorded only once. Its antigen remains unknown. The study's findings and limits: At study baseline, merely a handful of AZD1222 recipients were seropositive. Mostly white British, mostly female donors; authors suggested clonal diversity may be underestimated. Researchers report vaccine-associated CD4 TCRs spanning spike, with dominance at 160-218 and 743-854. Sampling that yielded the repertoires occurred only after the peak T cell response.

With 5 bases removed from V and 1 base from J, the gap between germline ends came to 2 bases. This CDR3 spans 11 amino acids. Germline-derived CDR1 and CDR2 are SGHVS and FNYEAQ. Repertoires were generated with immunoSEQ multiplex PCR, while TCRdb's copy carries only in-frame clones and drops some. The sample yields 150,000 to 200,000 clones, around 94% seen once. The rearrangement links TRBV7-6 to TRBJ2-5, with D unresolved. The sequencing here drew on peripheral blood, taken 28 days after the second AZD1222 dose. This receptor was taken from an adult who received the AZD1222 COVID-19 vaccine. This chain's CDR3 is CASSSQETQYF. For the CDR3, the DNA is TGTGCCAGCAGCAGCCAAGAGACCCAGTACTTC.